This T cell receptor (beta chain) was sequenced in a study of identifying expanded T cells in peripheral blood. The J segment lost 3 bases and the V segment lost 3 bases, leaving 4 bases of the junction unmatched. The V gene's germline CDR1 is SEHNR and CDR2 FQNEAQ (reference sequence). The CDR3 extends over 14 amino acids. No infections or other immune events were documented during collection. The repertoire was sequenced with immunoSEQ multiplex PCR; TCRdb's copy has only in-frame clones and lacks some. Of more than 85,000 clones detected, roughly 88% appear once; the ten largest clones hold less than 15%. A note on this clone: Antigen unknown.

Study-level points and caveats: Approximately 2-week clone count variance significantly increased as total template count grew. Technical replicates showed around 1.3 changed clones; two weeks 15 to 20; four weeks 19.

The rearrangement uses TRBV7-9 and TRBJ2-7, with 8 bases lining up with TRBD2. Sequenced: blood. This clonotype was obtained from a person aged 18-70 years in good health. Here the CDR3 DNA reads TGTGCCAGCAGCTTCGCGGGGGGCGACTACGAGCAGTACTTC. Its protein product is CASSFAGGDYEQYF.